This T cell receptor (beta chain) stems from a study of beta chain features in type 1 diabetes. On average, the one heparinised blood draw given by each donor was around 110 mL. Study-wide points: There were fewer insertions and more deletions at the VDJ junctions of type 1 diabetes patients. There was a moderate but significant shortening of TCRB CDR3s in all four CD4+ subsets of Type 1 diabetes patients. Healthy donors had naive, central memory and Treg TCRB repertoires that appeared less similar than those seen among patients.

To note about this clone: Its antigen is currently unknown.

Expressed TCRB transcripts were sequenced because the entire RNA isolate underwent reverse transcription. Here immunoSEQ multiplex PCR was the method, and the copy in TCRdb shows in-frame clones only, minus some. This sample has 330,000 or so clones, with 20% found just once. Between the trimmed V and J ends, which lost 4 bases and 2 bases, there was a span of 14 bases. Germline loops: CDR1 MGHRA, CDR2 YSYEKL. CDR3 length equals 15 residues. The clonotype originates from a woman under 30 in good health. Sequencing was carried out using naive CD4+ T cells from blood. The chain is built from TRBV4-1 and TRBJ2-5; D is perhaps TRBD1 (5 bases). The DNA for the CDR3 is TGCGCCAGCAGCCTATCCTGGGGCACTCAAGAGACCCAGTACTTC. This gives the protein CASSLSWGTQETQYF.